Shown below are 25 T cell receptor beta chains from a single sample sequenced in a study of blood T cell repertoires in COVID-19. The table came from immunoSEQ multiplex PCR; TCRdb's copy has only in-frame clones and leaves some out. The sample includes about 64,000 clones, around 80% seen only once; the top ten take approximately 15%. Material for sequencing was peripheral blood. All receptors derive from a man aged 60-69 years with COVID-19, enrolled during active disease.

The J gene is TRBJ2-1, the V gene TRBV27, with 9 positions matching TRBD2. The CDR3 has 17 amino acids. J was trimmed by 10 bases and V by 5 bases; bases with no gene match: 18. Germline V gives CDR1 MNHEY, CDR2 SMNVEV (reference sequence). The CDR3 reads CASSPPEWVAGVSEQFF. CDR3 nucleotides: TGTGCCAGCAGTCCCCCGGAGTGGGTAGCGGGAGTTAGCGAGCAGTTCTTC.

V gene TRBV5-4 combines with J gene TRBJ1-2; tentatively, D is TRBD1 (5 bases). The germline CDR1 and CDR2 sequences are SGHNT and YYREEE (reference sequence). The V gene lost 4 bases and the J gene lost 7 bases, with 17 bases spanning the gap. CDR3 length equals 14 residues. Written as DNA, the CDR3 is TGTGCCAGCAGCCCTCTAGGACATGATGGTGGCTACACCTTC. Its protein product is CASSPLGHDGGYTF.

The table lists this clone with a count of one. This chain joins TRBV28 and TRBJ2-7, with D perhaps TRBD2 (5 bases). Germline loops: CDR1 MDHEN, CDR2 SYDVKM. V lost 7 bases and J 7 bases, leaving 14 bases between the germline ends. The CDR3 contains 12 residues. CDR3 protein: CASTLDRREQYF. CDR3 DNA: TGTGCCAGCACCTTGGACCGGAGGGAGCAGTACTTC.

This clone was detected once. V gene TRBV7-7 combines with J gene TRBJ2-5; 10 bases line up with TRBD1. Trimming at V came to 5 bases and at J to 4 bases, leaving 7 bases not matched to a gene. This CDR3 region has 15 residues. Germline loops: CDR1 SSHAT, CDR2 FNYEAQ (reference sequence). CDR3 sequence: CASSQGTGAPETQYF. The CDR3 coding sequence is TGTGCCAGCAGCCAAGGGACAGGGGCCCCAGAGACCCAGTACTTC.

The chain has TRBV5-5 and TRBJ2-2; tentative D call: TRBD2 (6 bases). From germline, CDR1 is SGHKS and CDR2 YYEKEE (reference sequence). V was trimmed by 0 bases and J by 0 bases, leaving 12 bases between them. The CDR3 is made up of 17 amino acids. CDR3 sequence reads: CASSLVGGGTNTGELFF. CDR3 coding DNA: TGTGCCAGCAGCTTGGTTGGGGGAGGCACGAACACCGGGGAGCTGTTTTTT.

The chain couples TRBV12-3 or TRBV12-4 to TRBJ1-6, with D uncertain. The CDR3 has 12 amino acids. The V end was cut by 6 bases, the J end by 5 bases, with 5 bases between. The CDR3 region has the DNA TGTGCCAGCAGGTCTGATAATTCACCCCTCCACTTT. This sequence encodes CASRSDNSPLHF.

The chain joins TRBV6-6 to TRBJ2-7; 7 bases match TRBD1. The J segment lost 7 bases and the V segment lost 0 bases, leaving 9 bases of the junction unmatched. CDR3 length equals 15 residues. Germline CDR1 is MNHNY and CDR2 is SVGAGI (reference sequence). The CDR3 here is CASSYSRQGVREQYF. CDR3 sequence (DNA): TGTGCCAGCAGTTACTCGCGACAGGGAGTAAGAGAGCAGTACTTC.

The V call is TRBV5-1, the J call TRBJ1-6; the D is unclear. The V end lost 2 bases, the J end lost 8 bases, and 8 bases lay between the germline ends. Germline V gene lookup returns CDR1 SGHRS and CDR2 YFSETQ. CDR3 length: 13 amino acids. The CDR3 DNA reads TGCGCCAGCAGCTTCGGGGTGGATTCACCCCTCCACTTT. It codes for CASSFGVDSPLHF.

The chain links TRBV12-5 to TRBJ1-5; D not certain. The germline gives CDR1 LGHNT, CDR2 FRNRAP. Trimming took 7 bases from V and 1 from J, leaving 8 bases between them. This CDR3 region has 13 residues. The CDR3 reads CASAFESNQPQHF. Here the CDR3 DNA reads TGTGCTAGTGCCTTTGAGAGCAATCAGCCCCAGCATTTT.

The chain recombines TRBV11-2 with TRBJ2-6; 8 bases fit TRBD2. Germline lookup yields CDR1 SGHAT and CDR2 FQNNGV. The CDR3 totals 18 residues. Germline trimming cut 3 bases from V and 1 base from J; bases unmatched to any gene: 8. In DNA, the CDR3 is TGTGCCAGCAGCTTGGCGGGGGGCGTGTGGTCTGGGGCCAACGTCCTGACTTTC. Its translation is CASSLAGGVWSGANVLTF.

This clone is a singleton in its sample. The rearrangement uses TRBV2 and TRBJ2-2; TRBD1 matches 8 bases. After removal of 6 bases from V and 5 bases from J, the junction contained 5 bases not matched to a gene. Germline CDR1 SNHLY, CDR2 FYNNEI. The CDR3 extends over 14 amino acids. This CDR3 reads CASRADRVTGELFF. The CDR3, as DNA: TGTGCCAGCAGGGCGGACAGGGTGACCGGGGAGCTGTTTTTT.

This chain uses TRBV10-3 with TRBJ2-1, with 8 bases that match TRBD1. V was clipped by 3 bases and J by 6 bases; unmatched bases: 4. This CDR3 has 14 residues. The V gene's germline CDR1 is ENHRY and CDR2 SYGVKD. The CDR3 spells CAISEWTGRNEQFF. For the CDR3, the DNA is TGTGCCATCAGTGAATGGACAGGGCGCAATGAGCAGTTCTTC.

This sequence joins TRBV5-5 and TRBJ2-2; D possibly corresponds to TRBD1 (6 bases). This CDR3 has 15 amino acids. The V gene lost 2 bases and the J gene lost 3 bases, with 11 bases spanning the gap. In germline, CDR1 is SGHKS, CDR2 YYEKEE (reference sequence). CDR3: CASSLQGSYTGELFF. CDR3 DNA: TGTGCCAGCAGCTTACAGGGTTCGTACACCGGGGAGCTGTTTTTT.

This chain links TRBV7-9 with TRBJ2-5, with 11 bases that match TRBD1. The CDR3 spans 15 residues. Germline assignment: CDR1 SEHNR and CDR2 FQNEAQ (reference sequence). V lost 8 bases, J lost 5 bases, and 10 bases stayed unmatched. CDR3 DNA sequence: TGTGCCAGCGGCCCAGGACAGGGGGCTCGGGAGACCCAGTACTTC. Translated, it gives CASGPGQGARETQYF.

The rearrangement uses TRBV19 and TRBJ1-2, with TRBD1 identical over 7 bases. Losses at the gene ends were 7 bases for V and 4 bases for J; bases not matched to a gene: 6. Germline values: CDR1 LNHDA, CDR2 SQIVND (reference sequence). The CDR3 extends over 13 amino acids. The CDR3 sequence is CASTRQGTYGYTF. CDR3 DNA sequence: TGTGCCAGTACCAGACAGGGAACCTATGGCTACACCTTC.

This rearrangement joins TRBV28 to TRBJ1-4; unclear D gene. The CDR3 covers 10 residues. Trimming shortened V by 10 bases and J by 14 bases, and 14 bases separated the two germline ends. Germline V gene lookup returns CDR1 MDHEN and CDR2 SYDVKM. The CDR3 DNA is TGTGCCACCAAAGACATCGGCCTGTTTTTT. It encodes CATKDIGLFF. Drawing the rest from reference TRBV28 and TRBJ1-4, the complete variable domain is DVKVTQSSRYLVKRTGEKVFLECVQDMDHENMFWYRQDPGLGLRLIYFSYDVKMKEKGDIPEGYSVSREKKERFSLILESASTNQTSMYLCATKDIGLFFGSGTQLSVL.

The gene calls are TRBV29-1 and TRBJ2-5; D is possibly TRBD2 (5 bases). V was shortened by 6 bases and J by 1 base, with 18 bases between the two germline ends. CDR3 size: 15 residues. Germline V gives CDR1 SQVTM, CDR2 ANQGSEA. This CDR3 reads CSVTWLQRFQETQYF. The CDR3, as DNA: TGCAGCGTAACTTGGCTACAGCGGTTCCAAGAGACCCAGTACTTC.

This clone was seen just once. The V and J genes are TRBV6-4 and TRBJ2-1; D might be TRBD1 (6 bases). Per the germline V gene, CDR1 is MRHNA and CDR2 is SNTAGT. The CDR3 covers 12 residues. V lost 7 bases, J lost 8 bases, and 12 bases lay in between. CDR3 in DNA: TGTGCCAGCATCTCTTCAGGGGATGAGCAGTTCTTC. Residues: CASISSGDEQFF.

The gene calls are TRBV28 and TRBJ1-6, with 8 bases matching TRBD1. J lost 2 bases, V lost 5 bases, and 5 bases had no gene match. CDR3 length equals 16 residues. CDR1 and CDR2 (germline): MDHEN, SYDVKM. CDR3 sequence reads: CASSTWTGTYNSPLHF. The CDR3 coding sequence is TGTGCCAGCAGTACTTGGACAGGGACCTATAATTCACCCCTCCACTTT.

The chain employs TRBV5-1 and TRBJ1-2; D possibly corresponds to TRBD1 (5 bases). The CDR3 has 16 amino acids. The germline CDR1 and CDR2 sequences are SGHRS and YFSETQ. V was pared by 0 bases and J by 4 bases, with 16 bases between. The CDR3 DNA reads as TGCGCCAGCAGCTTGGATCAGGGAGGGGAACTCTATGGCTACACCTTC. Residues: CASSLDQGGELYGYTF.

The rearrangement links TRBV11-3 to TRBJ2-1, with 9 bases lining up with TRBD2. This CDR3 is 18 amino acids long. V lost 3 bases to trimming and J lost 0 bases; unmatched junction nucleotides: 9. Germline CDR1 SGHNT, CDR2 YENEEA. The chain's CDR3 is CASSFSGSSVPSYNEQFF. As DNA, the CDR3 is TGTGCCAGCAGCTTTAGCGGGAGTTCAGTCCCCTCCTACAATGAGCAGTTCTTC.

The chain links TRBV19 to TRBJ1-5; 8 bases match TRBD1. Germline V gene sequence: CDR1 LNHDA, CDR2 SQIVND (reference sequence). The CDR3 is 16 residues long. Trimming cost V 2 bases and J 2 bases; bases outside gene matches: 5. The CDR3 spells CASSIRTGIGNQPQHF. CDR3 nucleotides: TGTGCCAGTAGTATAAGGACAGGGATTGGCAATCAGCCCCAGCATTTT.

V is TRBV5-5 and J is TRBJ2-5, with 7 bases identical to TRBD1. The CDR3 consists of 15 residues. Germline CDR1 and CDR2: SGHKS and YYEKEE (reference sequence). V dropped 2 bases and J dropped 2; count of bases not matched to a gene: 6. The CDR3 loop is CASSFGTVTQETQYF. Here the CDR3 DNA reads TGTGCCAGCAGCTTCGGGACAGTTACACAAGAGACCCAGTACTTC.

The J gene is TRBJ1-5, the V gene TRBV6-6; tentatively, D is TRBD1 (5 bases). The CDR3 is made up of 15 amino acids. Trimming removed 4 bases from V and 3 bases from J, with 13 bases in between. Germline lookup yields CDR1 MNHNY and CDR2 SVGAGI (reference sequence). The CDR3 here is CASSSRVPHNQPQHF. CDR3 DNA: TGTGCCAGCAGTTCCAGGGTCCCTCACAATCAGCCCCAGCATTTT.

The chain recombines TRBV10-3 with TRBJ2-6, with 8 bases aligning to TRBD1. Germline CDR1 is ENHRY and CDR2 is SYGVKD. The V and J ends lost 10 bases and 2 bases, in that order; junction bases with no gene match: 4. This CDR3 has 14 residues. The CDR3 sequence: CATQGDAGANVLTF. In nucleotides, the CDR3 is TGTGCCACACAGGGGGATGCTGGGGCCAACGTCCTGACTTTC.